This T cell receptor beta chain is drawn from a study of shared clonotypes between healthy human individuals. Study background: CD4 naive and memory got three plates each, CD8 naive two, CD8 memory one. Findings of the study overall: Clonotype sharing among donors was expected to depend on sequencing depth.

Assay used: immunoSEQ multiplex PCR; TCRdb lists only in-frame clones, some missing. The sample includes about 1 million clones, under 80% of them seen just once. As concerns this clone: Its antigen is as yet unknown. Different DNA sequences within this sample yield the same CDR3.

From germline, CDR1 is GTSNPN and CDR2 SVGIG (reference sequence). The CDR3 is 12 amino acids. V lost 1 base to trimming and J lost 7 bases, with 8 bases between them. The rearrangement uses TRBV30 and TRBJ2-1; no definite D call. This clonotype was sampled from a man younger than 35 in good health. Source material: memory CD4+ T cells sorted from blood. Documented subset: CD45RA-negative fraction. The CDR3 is CAWSGLGNEQFF. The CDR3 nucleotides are TGTGCCTGGAGTGGCCTGGGGAATGAGCAGTTCTTC.